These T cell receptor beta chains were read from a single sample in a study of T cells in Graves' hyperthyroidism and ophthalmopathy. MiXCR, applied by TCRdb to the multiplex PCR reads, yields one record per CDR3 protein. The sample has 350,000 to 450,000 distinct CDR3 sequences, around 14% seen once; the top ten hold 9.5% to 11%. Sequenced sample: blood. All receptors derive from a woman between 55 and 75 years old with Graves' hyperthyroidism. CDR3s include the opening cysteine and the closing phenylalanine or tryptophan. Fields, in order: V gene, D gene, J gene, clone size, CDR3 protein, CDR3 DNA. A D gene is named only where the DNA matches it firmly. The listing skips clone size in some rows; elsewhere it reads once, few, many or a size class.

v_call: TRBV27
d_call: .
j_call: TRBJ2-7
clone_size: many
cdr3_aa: CASSLTDTSSYEQYF
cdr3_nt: TGTGCCAGCAGTTTAACAGACACGAGCTCCTACGAGCAGTACTTC

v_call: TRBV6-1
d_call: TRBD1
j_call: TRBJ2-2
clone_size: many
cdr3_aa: CASSGKAATGTGVSGELFF
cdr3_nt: TGTGCCAGCAGTGGAAAGGCCGCTACAGGGACAGGGGTTTCCGGGGAGCTGTTTTTT

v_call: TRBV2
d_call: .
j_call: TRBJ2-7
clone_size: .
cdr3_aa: CASRGRAADPYEQYF
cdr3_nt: TGTGCCAGCAGAGGCCGGGCCGCGGACCCTTACGAGCAGTACTTC

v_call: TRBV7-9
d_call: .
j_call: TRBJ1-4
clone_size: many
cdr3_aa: CASSLTPWTEATNEKLFF
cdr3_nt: TGTGCCAGCAGCTTAACCCCCTGGACAGAAGCAACTAATGAAAAACTGTTTTTT

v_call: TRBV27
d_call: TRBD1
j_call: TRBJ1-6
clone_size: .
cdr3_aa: CASSAGTANSPLHF
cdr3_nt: TGTGCCAGCAGCGCCGGGACAGCTAATTCACCCCTCCACTTT

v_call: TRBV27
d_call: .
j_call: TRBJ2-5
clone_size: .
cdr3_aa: CASSFQQRETQYF
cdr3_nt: TGTGCCAGCAGTTTTCAACAGAGGGAGACCCAGTACTTC

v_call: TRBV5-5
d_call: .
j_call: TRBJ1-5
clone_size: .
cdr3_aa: CASSLDPQLSNQPQQF
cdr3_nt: TGTGCCAGCAGCTTGGACCCCCAGCTCAGCAATCAGCCCCAGCAGTTT

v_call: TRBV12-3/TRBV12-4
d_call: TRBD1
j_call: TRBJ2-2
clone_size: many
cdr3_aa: CASSTGYNTGELFF
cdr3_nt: TGTGCCAGTTCGACAGGGTACAACACCGGGGAGCTGTTTTTT

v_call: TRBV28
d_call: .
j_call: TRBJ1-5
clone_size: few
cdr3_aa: CASSLFFSESNQPQHF
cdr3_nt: TGTGCCAGCAGTTTATTCTTCTCAGAGAGCAATCAGCCCCAGCATTTT

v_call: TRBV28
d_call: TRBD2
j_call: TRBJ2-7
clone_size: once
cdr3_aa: CASSLVTSGRTEQYF
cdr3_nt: TGTGCCAGCAGTTTAGTAACTAGCGGGAGGACCGAGCAGTACTTC

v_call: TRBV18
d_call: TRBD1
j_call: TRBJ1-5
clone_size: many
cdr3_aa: CASSGTGKDQPQHF
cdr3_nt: TGTGCCAGCTCCGGGACAGGGAAGGATCAGCCCCAGCATTTT

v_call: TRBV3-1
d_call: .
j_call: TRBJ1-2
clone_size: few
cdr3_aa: CASSQAGGGPDGYGYTF
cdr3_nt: TGTGCCAGCAGCCAAGCCGGGGGGGGGCCGGATGGCTATGGCTACACCTTC

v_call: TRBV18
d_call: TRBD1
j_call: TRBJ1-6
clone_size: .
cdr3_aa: CASSPRDSGSPLHF
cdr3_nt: TGTGCCAGCTCACCAAGGGACAGTGGGTCACCCCTCCACTTT

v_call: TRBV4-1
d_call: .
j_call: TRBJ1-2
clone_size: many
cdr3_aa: CASSQEIGQHYGYTF
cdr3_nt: TGCGCCAGCAGCCAAGAGATCGGACAGCACTATGGCTACACCTTC